The text below deals with one T cell receptor (beta chain). Its target is not known. There are 16 residues in the CDR3. With V trimmed by 6 bases and J by 6 bases, 14 bases remained unmatched. CDR1 and CDR2 from the germline V gene are SGHRS and YFSETQ. This sample's TCRbeta library carried unique molecular identifier barcodes. One entry per CDR3 protein, called by TCRdb with MiXCR from the PCR reads. The sample yields 700,000 to 950,000 distinct CDR3 sequences, 15% to 20% seen once. This record comes from a study of T-cell reconstitution after alpha-beta-depleted transplantation in children. Study results and limitations: Expanded clones from the graft, numbering several hundred, reportedly supplied alpha-beta T cells about two months after transplant. Surviving recipient cells, namely T cells and thymic progenitors, were the source of high day-60 TCRbeta diversity in some patients. A year had passed since transplant, and T-cell counts and diversity by then came mostly from newly produced T cells.

The chain combines TRBV5-1 with TRBJ2-1; TRBD1 agrees at 8 bases. This sequence was found in a male patient younger than 18 who had a stem cell transplant for acute lymphoblastic leukemia, so the T cells may come from the graft donor. The sequencing here drew on PBMCs, mostly from graft donor cells, taken 360 days after TCRalphabeta/CD19-depleted stem cell transplant. This CDR3 reads CASTQGRGTGLNEQFF. CDR3 DNA sequence: TGCGCCAGCACCCAAGGCCGAGGGACAGGCCTCAATGAGCAGTTCTTC.